A single sample gave rise to the 18 T cell receptor beta chains below, sequenced in a study of cytotoxic CD8 clonotypes in ibrutinib-treated CLL. Produced via immunoSEQ multiplex PCR; TCRdb's table is partial and in-frame only. The sample includes some 140,000 clones, 84% of them seen just once. The source material was PBMCs, sampled after 24 months of ibrutinib treatment. These TCRs come from a human donor with chronic lymphocytic leukemia.

The chain carries TRBV18 and TRBJ2-2; no firm D call. Germline V gives CDR1 KGHSH, CDR2 LQKENI. Between the trimmed V and J ends, which lost 5 bases and 6 bases, there was a span of 19 bases. This CDR3 has 16 residues. The DNA for the CDR3 is TGTGCCAGCTCAGATGCCACGACGTTCTCCGCCGGGGAGCTGTTTTTT. Protein sequence: CASSDATTFSAGELFF.

This clone was detected only once. V usage is TRBV5-1 and J usage is TRBJ2-2; D ambiguous. V shed 4 bases and J shed 5 bases, with 6 bases lying between them. This CDR3 spans 12 amino acids. Per the germline V gene, CDR1 is SGHRS and CDR2 is YFSETQ. DNA for the CDR3: TGCGCCAGCAGCCACGGGACCGGGGAGCTGTTTTTT. This translates into CASSHGTGELFF.

This sequence joins TRBV7-2 and TRBJ1-4, with 8 positions matching TRBD1. Germline V gene sequence: CDR1 SGHTA, CDR2 FQGNSA. This CDR3 spans 15 amino acids. V shed 5 bases, J shed 4 bases, and the junction held 6 bases outside the gene matches. CDR3 nucleotides: TGTGCCAGCAGCACCCCGGGACAGGATAATGAAAAACTGTTTTTT. Translating it yields CASSTPGQDNEKLFF.

In its sample, this clone was seen a few times. This same CDR3 is encoded by further DNA sequences in the sample. The rearrangement joins TRBV27 to TRBJ1-1; weak D call: TRBD1 (5 bases). Trimming removed 4 bases from V and 4 bases from J, with 10 bases in between. Germline V lookup: CDR1 MNHEY, CDR2 SMNVEV (reference sequence). This CDR3 is 13 amino acids long. CDR3 residues: CASSWDRATEAFF. The CDR3 nucleotides are TGTGCCAGCAGTTGGGACCGGGCCACTGAAGCTTTCTTT.

The chain couples TRBV10-2 to TRBJ1-5, with 7 bases fitting TRBD1. CDR1 and CDR2 (germline): WSHSY, SAAADI. V dropped 6 bases and J dropped 0; count of bases not matched to a gene: 5. This CDR3 has 15 residues. The CDR3 DNA sequence: TGCGCCAGCAGGCGACAGGGCGGTAGCAATCAGCCCCAGCATTTT. Protein: CASRRQGGSNQPQHF.

This clone has a single count. Other DNA sequences within the sample encode an identical CDR3. The rearrangement joins TRBV5-4 to TRBJ2-3, with D possibly matching TRBD2 (6 bases). Looked up from germline, CDR1 is SGHNT and CDR2 is YYREEE (reference sequence). V was clipped by 4 bases and J by 4 bases, with 16 bases between them. CDR3 length: 15 residues. CDR3 residues: CASSEPRWDSDTQYF. CDR3 DNA sequence: TGTGCCAGCAGCGAGCCTAGGTGGGACTCAGATACGCAGTATTTT.

The chain couples TRBV5-6 to TRBJ1-2, with 11 bases lining up with TRBD1. The CDR3 runs 15 residues. Germline assignment: CDR1 SGHDT and CDR2 YYEEEE. V shed 4 bases and J 6 bases; nucleotides not matched to a gene: 8. The CDR3 DNA is TGTGCCAGCAGCCGTCCGGGACAGGGGGATCATGGCTACACCTTC. Amino acid sequence: CASSRPGQGDHGYTF.

The J gene is TRBJ1-3, the V gene TRBV11-2; possibly TRBD1 for D (5 bases). The germline V gene encodes CDR1 SGHAT and CDR2 FQNNGV. The CDR3 has 17 amino acids. The V end was cut by 0 bases, the J end by 3 bases, with 15 bases between. The DNA of the CDR3 is TGTGCCAGCAGCTTAGAGCCGACAGCTTGGGTTGGAAACACCATATATTTT. Amino acids: CASSLEPTAWVGNTIYF.

The chain uses TRBV7-9 and TRBJ2-7; TRBD1 aligns across 10 bases. V was pared by 0 bases and J by 12 bases, with 11 bases of the junction left unmatched. Germline CDR1 SEHNR, CDR2 FQNEAQ (reference sequence). The CDR3 covers 15 residues. The CDR3 nucleotides read TGTGCCAGCAGCTTAGCCCTGAGGACAGGGGGGCGTTGGTACTTC. This encodes CASSLALRTGGRWYF. Supplemented by reference TRBV7-9 and TRBJ2-7, the full variable domain reads DTGVSQNPRHKITKRGQNVTFRCDPISEHNRLYWYRQTLGQGPEFLTYFQNEAQLEKSRLLSDRFSAERPKGSFSTLEIQRTEQGDSAMYLCASSLALRTGGRWYFGPGTRLTVT.

The chain recombines TRBV29-1 with TRBJ1-3, with D tentatively TRBD1 (5 bases). Germline CDR1 and CDR2: SQVTM and ANQGSEA. V was cut by 6 bases and J by 0 bases, with 12 bases left in between. The CDR3 totals 14 residues. The CDR3 DNA follows: TGCAGCGTGAGAACAGGACTCTCTGGAAACACCATATATTTT. This sequence encodes CSVRTGLSGNTIYF.

This chain connects TRBV6-5 to TRBJ2-7; tentative D call: TRBD2 (6 bases). Germline CDR1 reads MNHEY; CDR2 reads SVGAGI. V lost 6 bases to trimming and J lost 6 bases, with 9 bases between them. This CDR3 comprises 11 residues. The CDR3 DNA follows: TGTGCCAGCAGGGAGGGAAGCGAGCAGTACTTC. This encodes CASREGSEQYF.

V and J are TRBV6-4 and TRBJ1-5, with D unclear. V lost 10 bases and J lost 2, with 15 bases in between. This CDR3 region has 14 residues. CDR1 and CDR2 from the germline V gene are MRHNA and SNTAGT. The CDR3 coding sequence is TGTGCCACCCCCCGTACCCCTGGCAATCAGCCCCAGCATTTT. This codes for CATPRTPGNQPQHF.

Concerning this clone: One end of the junction varies from germline; a read error may be responsible. The chain has TRBV18 and TRBJ2-5; D is tentatively TRBD1 or TRBD2 (5 bases each). The CDR3 is made up of 12 amino acids. Germline CDR1 KGHSH, CDR2 LQKENI. CDR3: CASSPSGAQEDF. The CDR3 DNA sequence: TGTGCCAGCTCACCGTCCGGGGCCCAAGAAGACTTC.

This chain links TRBV19 with TRBJ1-5; perhaps TRBD1 as D (5 bases). Per germline, CDR1 LNHDA and CDR2 SQIVND (reference sequence). Between the trimmed V and J ends, which lost 5 bases and 6 bases, there was a span of 20 bases. The CDR3 length is 16 residues. This chain's CDR3 is CASSVVPGPRSQPQHF. In DNA form, the CDR3 reads TGTGCCAGTAGTGTTGTCCCGGGACCGAGAAGTCAGCCCCAGCATTTT.

V is TRBV14 and J is TRBJ1-1; D is ambiguous. The CDR3 contains 13 residues. Germline CDR1 is SGHDN and CDR2 is FVKESK. With 1 base removed from V and 11 bases from J, the gap between germline ends came to 14 bases. The CDR3 coding sequence is TGTGCCAGCAGCCAAGGGGCCCCTCAAGGTGCTTTCTTT. Its protein is CASSQGAPQGAFF. Full variable domain (outside the CDR3, taken from reference TRBV14 and TRBJ1-1): EAGVTQFPSHSVIEKGQTVTLRCDPISGHDNLYWYRRVMGKEIKFLLHFVKESKQDESGMPNNRFLAERTGGTYSTLKVQPAELEDSGVYFCASSQGAPQGAFFGQGTRLTVV.

V usage is TRBV7-2 and J usage is TRBJ2-4; maybe TRBD1 (6 bases). V shed 3 bases and J shed 5 bases, with 14 bases lying between them. Germline loops: CDR1 SGHTA, CDR2 FQGNSA. The CDR3 extends over 15 amino acids. The CDR3 loop reads CASSLEYRAENIQYF. The CDR3 DNA is TGTGCCAGCAGCTTGGAGTACAGGGCAGAAAACATTCAGTACTTC.

This clone was seen just once. This rearrangement joins TRBV29-1 to TRBJ1-2, with 7 bases aligning to TRBD1. V was pared by 3 bases and J by 1 base, with 8 bases of the junction left unmatched. The CDR3 extends over 15 amino acids. Germline lookup yields CDR1 SQVTM and CDR2 ANQGSEA. As DNA, the CDR3 is TGCAGCGTTGATCCATTCAGGGGGAGTAACTATGGCTACACCTTC. Residues: CSVDPFRGSNYGYTF.

V is TRBV5-1 and J is TRBJ2-3; 8 bases line up with TRBD1. V shed 2 bases and J 4 bases; nucleotides not matched to a gene: 6. Germline CDR1 is SGHRS and CDR2 is YFSETQ. The CDR3 is 15 residues long. The CDR3, as DNA: TGCGCCAGCAGCTTCCCACAGGGGGTGGCAGATACGCAGTATTTT. This translates into CASSFPQGVADTQYF.